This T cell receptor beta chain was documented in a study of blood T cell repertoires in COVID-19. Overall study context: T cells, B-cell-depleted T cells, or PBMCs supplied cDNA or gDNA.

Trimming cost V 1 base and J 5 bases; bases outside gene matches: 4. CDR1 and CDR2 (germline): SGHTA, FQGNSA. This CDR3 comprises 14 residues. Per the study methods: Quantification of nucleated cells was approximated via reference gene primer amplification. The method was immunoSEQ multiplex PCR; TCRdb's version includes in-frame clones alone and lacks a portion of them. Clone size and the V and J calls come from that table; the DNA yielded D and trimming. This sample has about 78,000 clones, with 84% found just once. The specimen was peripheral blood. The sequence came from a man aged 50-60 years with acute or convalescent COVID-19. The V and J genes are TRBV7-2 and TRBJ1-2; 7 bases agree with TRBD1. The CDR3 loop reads CASSLGGQEYGYTF. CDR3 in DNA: TGTGCCAGCAGCTTAGGCGGACAGGAGTATGGCTACACCTTC.